This note documents a single T cell receptor beta chain sequence. Other DNA sequences in this sample translate to the same CDR3. This sample was included in a study of cytomegalovirus exposure and HLA in healthy donors. PCR primers comprised 60 Vbeta and 13 Jbeta primers. Clones were read by immunoSEQ multiplex PCR, and TCRdb kept only the in-frame ones, dropping some. Among more than 150,000 clones, about 90% were seen once, and the ten largest hold more than 0.2%. The germline V and J ends were trimmed by 3 bases and 5 bases, with 4 bases remaining between them. The CDR3 runs to 11 residues. Germline assignment: CDR1 KGHSH and CDR2 LQKENI.

This TCR was recovered from a girl under three years old in good health and CMV-seronegative. The sequenced material came from PBMCs. The V gene is TRBV18, the J gene TRBJ2-5; the D is unclear. The DNA for the CDR3 is TGTGCCAGCTCACCGAGGGAGACCCAGTACTTC. Amino acid sequence: CASSPRETQYF.